The clone carrying this TCR beta chain was observed a handful of times. These data are taken from a study of human T cells and chemical hapten exposure. TCRdb re-called the RACE reads with MiXCR, one entry per CDR3 protein. Altogether 150,000 to 200,000 distinct CDR3 sequences are present, 20% to 25% being singletons, with the ten largest covering approximately 6.4%. Indicated time point: patch test 1, 2 weeks after DPC sensitization. Treatment reported: therapeutic diphenylcyclopropenone sensitization with weekly scalp DPC. Unseparated into fractions, whole blood served as the source from which total RNA was extracted. The CDR3 totals 14 residues. The germline gives CDR1 SEHNR, CDR2 FQNEAQ (reference sequence). V lost 5 bases and J 5 bases, leaving 14 bases between the germline ends.

The chain couples TRBV7-9 to TRBJ2-3; the D gene is possibly TRBD2 (5 bases). The sequence derives from a woman aged 50 to 65 with alopecia areata. Some clones in this sample may be carry-over from other donors' samples. The sequencing used whole blood, collected in connection with sensitization to the hapten diphenylcyclopropenone (DPC). This CDR3 reads CASSPTSIGDTQYF. The CDR3, as DNA: TGTGCCAGCAGCCCTACTAGTATCGGAGATACGCAGTATTTT.